The next 29 T cell receptor beta chains were all read from a single sample in a study of blood T cell repertoires in COVID-19. This table comes from immunoSEQ multiplex PCR, and its TCRdb copy is limited to in-frame clones, with some not included. There are about 300,000 clones in the sample; around nine tenths occur only once, and about 1.2% lies in the top ten. Sequenced input: peripheral blood. The receptors stem from a man in his 70s with acute or convalescent COVID-19.

The rearrangement uses TRBV5-1 and TRBJ2-2, with D uncertain. CDR1 and CDR2 (germline): SGHRS, YFSETQ. Trimming took 3 bases from V and 3 from J, leaving 9 bases between them. The CDR3 contains 14 residues. The DNA of the CDR3 is TGCGCCAGCAGCTCGGAACTACACACCGGGGAGCTGTTTTTT. This codes for CASSSELHTGELFF.

The CDR3 loop reads CASSPGGNNQPQHF. The DNA of the CDR3 is TGTGCCAGCTCACCGGGGGGTAACAATCAGCCCCAGCATTTT. The V and J genes are TRBV18 and TRBJ1-5; D is possibly TRBD1 (5 bases). Trimming left V 3 bases short and J 3 bases short, with 9 bases between. This CDR3 contains 14 residues. Germline V CDR1 and CDR2: KGHSH, LQKENI. Full variable domain (rest looked up from reference TRBV18 and TRBJ1-5): NAGVMQNPRHLVRRRGQEARLRCSPMKGHSHVYWYRQLPEEGLKFMVYLQKENIIDESGMPKERFSAEFPKEGPSILRIQQVVRGDSAAYFCASSPGGNNQPQHFGDGTRLSIL.

The sample holds one count of this clone. The chain is built from TRBV4-1 and TRBJ2-1, with 11 bases fitting TRBD2. With 1 base clipped from V and 4 bases from J, the junction kept 6 bases outside the gene matches. CDR3 length equals 17 residues. Looked up from germline, CDR1 is MGHRA and CDR2 is YSYEKL. CDR3 coding DNA: TGCGCCAGCAGCCAAGCGCTAGCGGGAGGACTTTACAATGAGCAGTTCTTC. It encodes CASSQALAGGLYNEQFF.

The rearrangement joins TRBV6-1 to TRBJ2-3, with 9 bases identical to TRBD1. The ends lost 2 bases at V and 4 bases at J; junction bases unmatched: 1. Germline V gene data show CDR1 as MNHNS and CDR2 as SASEGT. This CDR3 has 14 residues. The CDR3 nucleotides read TGTGCCAGCAGTGAAAGGACAGGGGCAGATACGCAGTATTTT. Its translation: CASSERTGADTQYF.

This chain connects TRBV7-9 to TRBJ2-3, with D perhaps TRBD2 (6 bases). V lost 0 bases and J 8 bases, leaving 18 bases between the germline ends. The CDR3 sequence is 16 residues long. Germline values: CDR1 SEHNR, CDR2 FQNEAQ (reference sequence). The CDR3 DNA reads as TGTGCCAGCAGCTTAGCGCTTACTACTAGCAGCGGTACGCAGTATTTT. It specifies CASSLALTTSSGTQYF.

The chain combines TRBV3-1 (or the pseudogene TRBV3-2) with TRBJ2-3, with 12 bases that match TRBD2. CDR1 and CDR2 from the germline V gene are LGHDT and YNNKEL (reference sequence). The trim removed 5 bases at V and 0 bases at J, leaving 9 bases unmatched. The CDR3 sequence is 18 residues long. CDR3 bases: TGTGCCAGCAGCTTTAAATGGACTAGCGGGACTAGCACAGATACGCAGTATTTT. It codes for CASSFKWTSGTSTDTQYF.

The chain combines TRBV7-8 with TRBJ2-7; possibly TRBD2 for D (6 bases). The CDR3 runs 14 residues. Germline lookup yields CDR1 SGHVS and CDR2 FQNEAQ. V was trimmed by 2 bases and J by 3 bases, leaving 11 bases between them. CDR3 loop: CASSLQAGLYEQYF. CDR3 DNA: TGTGCCAGCAGCTTACAAGCGGGCCTCTACGAGCAGTACTTC.

The chain employs TRBV24-1 and TRBJ2-4; D perhaps matches TRBD1 (6 bases). V was clipped by 3 bases and J by 1 base, with 9 bases between them. Looked up from germline, CDR1 is KGHDR and CDR2 is SFDVKD. The CDR3 length is 15 residues. The chain's CDR3 is CATSDPRGAKNIQYF. CDR3 coding DNA: TGTGCCACCAGTGATCCCAGGGGTGCCAAAAACATTCAGTACTTC.

This clone is a singleton in its sample. The chain uses TRBV11-2 and TRBJ1-2, with 7 bases matching TRBD1. With V trimmed by 2 bases and J by 4 bases, 16 bases remained unmatched. The CDR3 is 18 amino acids. Looked up from germline, CDR1 is SGHAT and CDR2 is FQNNGV. The CDR3 loop is CASSLNLAGGRLGYGYTF. DNA for the CDR3: TGTGCCAGCAGCTTAAATCTGGCAGGGGGTCGCTTAGGCTATGGCTACACCTTC.

This sequence joins TRBV5-5 and TRBJ1-6; maybe TRBD1 (6 bases). This CDR3 spans 16 amino acids. CDR1 is SGHKS, CDR2 YYEKEE, per germline (reference sequence). The V and J ends lost 3 bases and 4 bases respectively, with 14 bases between them. The CDR3 here is CASSSQGSLYNSPLHF. The CDR3 DNA reads TGTGCCAGCAGCTCGCAGGGGTCCCTTTATAATTCACCCCTCCACTTT.

J is TRBJ1-1 and V is TRBV10-3; a weak D match, TRBD1 (5 bases). V shed 4 bases and J shed 4 bases, with 10 bases lying between them. The CDR3 loop spans 13 amino acids. From germline, CDR1 is ENHRY and CDR2 SYGVKD. In DNA, the CDR3 is TGTGCCATCAGTGGTGGCAGGGTCACTGAAGCTTTCTTT. Encoded protein: CAISGGRVTEAFF.

The V call is TRBV7-2, the J call TRBJ1-6; D is unclear. Germline V gene lookup returns CDR1 SGHTA and CDR2 FQGNSA. V dropped 3 bases and J dropped 7 bases, with 7 bases sitting between them. The CDR3 loop spans 13 amino acids. The CDR3 DNA reads as TGTGCCAGCAGCTTCACGGGAAATTCACCCCTCCACTTT. Protein: CASSFTGNSPLHF.

To note about this clone: Different DNA sequences within this sample yield the same CDR3. The V gene is TRBV7-9, the J gene TRBJ2-3; no clear D gene. CDR1 SEHNR and CDR2 FQNEAQ come from the germline V gene (reference sequence). V dropped 5 bases and J dropped 0 bases, with 9 bases sitting between them. The CDR3 runs to 14 residues. CDR3 DNA: TGTGCCAGCAGCCCGTCCACTAGCACAGATACGCAGTATTTT. Protein sequence: CASSPSTSTDTQYF.

The chain combines TRBV30 with TRBJ1-2; D is undetermined. CDR3 length: 14 residues. CDR1 is GTSNPN, CDR2 SVGIG, per germline (reference sequence). The V and J ends lost 0 bases and 2 bases respectively, with 10 bases between them. The CDR3 protein is CAWSVTEQNYGYTF. CDR3 nucleotide sequence: TGTGCCTGGAGTGTAACAGAACAAAACTATGGCTACACCTTC.

This sequence joins TRBV19 and TRBJ2-2; 9 nucleotides agree with TRBD1. Germline V lookup: CDR1 LNHDA, CDR2 SQIVND (reference sequence). This CDR3 is 18 amino acids long. Losses at the gene ends were 0 bases for V and 2 bases for J; bases not matched to a gene: 7. The CDR3 DNA is TGTGCCAGTAGTATAGATGGAGAGACAGGGGGTAACACCGGGGAGCTGTTTTTT. Translation gives CASSIDGETGGNTGELFF.

This chain joins TRBV5-1 and TRBJ1-3, with D maybe TRBD1 (5 bases). This CDR3 region has 14 residues. Trimming cost V 0 bases and J 3 bases, with 7 bases left between them. Germline V lookup: CDR1 SGHRS, CDR2 YFSETQ. The CDR3 nucleotides are TGCGCCAGCAGCTTGGCAGGGTATGGAAACACCATATATTTT. Protein product: CASSLAGYGNTIYF.

The chain recombines TRBV2 with TRBJ1-2; no definite D call. The CDR3 sequence is 13 residues long. V lost 9 bases to trimming and J lost 4 bases, with 15 bases between them. Germline CDR1 is SNHLY and CDR2 is FYNNEI. CDR3 nucleotides: TGTGCCAGTGGAATGGCTGGGAGCTATGGCTACACCTTC. Translation: CASGMAGSYGYTF.

This rearrangement joins TRBV19 to TRBJ2-5, with TRBD1 matching over 7 bases. V shed 4 bases and J 5 bases; nucleotides not matched to a gene: 10. There are 15 residues in the CDR3. The V gene's germline CDR1 is LNHDA and CDR2 SQIVND (reference sequence). The CDR3 region is CASSRGDRDVETQYF. CDR3 sequence (DNA): TGTGCCAGTAGTAGGGGCGACAGGGATGTTGAGACCCAGTACTTC.

The chain is built from TRBV25-1 and TRBJ2-1, with TRBD2 matching over 11 bases. Germline CDR1 MGHDK, CDR2 SYGVNS. This CDR3 contains 13 residues. Trimming removed 6 bases from V and 8 bases from J; junction bases left unmatched: 3. The CDR3 DNA is TGTGCCAGCAGACTAGCGGGAGCTCATGAGCAGTTCTTC. Translated, it gives CASRLAGAHEQFF.

The chain is built from TRBV4-3 and TRBJ1-1; 7 nucleotides align to TRBD1. The ends lost 1 base at V and 5 bases at J; junction bases unmatched: 13. From germline, CDR1 is LGHNA and CDR2 YSLEER. This CDR3 has 17 residues. In nucleotides, the CDR3 is TGCGCCAGCAGCCAAGGCCTTGGACAGGTGGGGCGGACTGAAGCTTTCTTT. As protein: CASSQGLGQVGRTEAFF.

Only a few counts were recorded for this clone. This chain links TRBV29-1 with TRBJ1-1; D remains ambiguous. The V and J ends lost 2 bases and 0 bases respectively, with 7 bases between them. CDR3 length: 13 residues. CDR1 is SQVTM and CDR2 is ANQGSEA in the germline V gene. CDR3 sequence: CSVETAVNTEAFF. CDR3 DNA: TGCAGCGTTGAAACAGCCGTGAACACTGAAGCTTTCTTT.

The V and J genes are TRBV2 and TRBJ2-3; D not certain. The V end was cut by 2 bases, the J end by 3 bases, with 12 bases between. The CDR3 consists of 15 residues. The V gene's germline CDR1 is SNHLY and CDR2 FYNNEI. CDR3 region: CASSEMRVSTDTQYF. CDR3 nucleotides: TGTGCCAGCAGTGAAATGAGAGTGAGTACAGATACGCAGTATTTT.

This chain joins TRBV4-2 and TRBJ2-7; TRBD2 matches at 7 bases. After removal of 0 bases from V and 3 bases from J, the junction contained 5 bases not matched to a gene. CDR3 length equals 15 residues. Germline CDR1 LGHNA, CDR2 YNFKEQ. CDR3 protein: CASSQEGGVGYEQYF. The CDR3 DNA follows: TGTGCCAGCAGCCAAGAGGGAGGGGTAGGCTACGAGCAGTACTTC.

V is TRBV7-9 and J is TRBJ2-1, with TRBD1 as a possible D gene (6 bases). The V and J ends lost 1 base and 7 bases respectively, with 17 bases between them. Per germline, CDR1 SEHNR and CDR2 FQNEAQ (reference sequence). The CDR3 length is 16 residues. CDR3 sequence reads: CASSLGGQRRSNEQFF. The CDR3, as DNA: TGTGCCAGCAGCTTAGGCGGACAGCGACGTAGTAATGAGCAGTTCTTC.

The rearrangement links TRBV19 to TRBJ1-5; TRBD1 agrees at 8 bases. The germline V gene encodes CDR1 LNHDA and CDR2 SQIVND (reference sequence). The CDR3 covers 14 residues. Trimming cost V 8 bases and J 4 bases; bases outside gene matches: 7. The CDR3 bases are TGTGCCAGTTCGCTGGACAGGGTGAATCAGCCCCAGCATTTT. Translating gives CASSLDRVNQPQHF.

This rearrangement joins TRBV9 to TRBJ2-7; 8 bases agree with TRBD2. The CDR3 has 19 residues. Germline V CDR1 and CDR2: SGDLS, YYNGEE. V gave up 4 bases and J gave up 0 bases; unmatched junction bases: 18. The CDR3 DNA sequence: TGTGCCAGCAGCCCGGGGGGGGGTGATGCGGACCTGAGCTCCTACGAGCAGTACTTC. Translated: CASSPGGGDADLSSYEQYF.

The rearrangement uses TRBV11-1 and TRBJ2-5; D possibly corresponds to TRBD1 (6 bases). The CDR3 extends over 14 amino acids. Germline-derived CDR1 and CDR2 are SGHAT and FQDESV (reference sequence). Trimming pared 5 bases from V and 8 bases from J, leaving 18 bases between. As DNA, the CDR3 is TGTGCCAGCAGCCACAATCTAGGGGGTAGTACCCAGTACTTC. It yields the protein CASSHNLGGSTQYF.

The chain couples TRBV24-1 to TRBJ2-1, with TRBD1 matching over 10 bases. Trimming removed 3 bases from V and 4 bases from J; junction bases left unmatched: 5. The germline V gene encodes CDR1 KGHDR and CDR2 SFDVKD. The CDR3 runs to 16 residues. CDR3 DNA sequence: TGTGCCACCAGTGATCCCGGGACAGGGGTATACAATGAGCAGTTCTTC. Translated: CATSDPGTGVYNEQFF.

For the CDR3, the DNA is TGTGCCAGCAGCCAAGATCTGGGCAGTGAAGAAACCGGCGAGCAGTACTTC. Its protein is CASSQDLGSEETGEQYF. This chain connects TRBV14 to TRBJ2-7; D is undetermined. The germline CDR1 and CDR2 sequences are SGHDN and FVKESK. This CDR3 is 17 amino acids long. Trimming stripped 0 bases from V and 6 bases from J, with 21 bases between.